The 30 T cell receptor beta chains below were found in one sample sequenced in a study of Ad26.COV2.S vaccination and SARS-CoV-2 variants. TCRdb's copy holds only in-frame clones and misses some; the assay was immunoSEQ multiplex PCR. The table lists hundreds of thousands of clones, about 90% of them singletons. Treatment denoted: around 19 received Ad26.COV2.S at low or high dose, single or two shots; roughly five received placebo; per-sample allocation not given. On day 63 after the first injection, vaccine and placebo recipients gave samples. Sequencing used peripheral blood, obtained in a trial of Ad26.COV2.S vaccine versus placebo. The source is a person aged 18-65 years who received the Ad26.COV2.S COVID-19 vaccine or a placebo.

Only a few counts were recorded for this clone. V and J are TRBV18 and TRBJ2-2, with TRBD2 matching over 8 bases. Germline V CDR1 and CDR2: KGHSH, LQKENI. V was pared by 8 bases and J by 4 bases, with 6 bases of the junction left unmatched. The CDR3 has 14 amino acids. CDR3 nucleotide sequence: TGTGCCAGCCGAGCGGGAGAGGTCACCGGGGAGCTGTTTTTT. Its protein is CASRAGEVTGELFF.

This clone was picked up one time. This chain connects TRBV25-1 to TRBJ2-1, with 10 bases aligning to TRBD2. J gave up 0 bases and V 6 bases, and 2 bases lay outside the gene matches. The CDR3 extends over 15 amino acids. Germline V gene data show CDR1 as MGHDK and CDR2 as SYGVNS. In DNA form, the CDR3 reads TGTGCCAGCAGCTTAGCGGGAGGCTCCTACAATGAGCAGTTCTTC. Its protein is CASSLAGGSYNEQFF. Full variable domain (outside the CDR3, taken from reference TRBV25-1 and TRBJ2-1): EADIYQTPRYLVIGTGKKITLECSQTMGHDKMYWYQQDPGMELHLIHYSYGVNSTEKGDLSSESTVSRIRTEHFPLTLESARPSHTSQYLCASSLAGGSYNEQFFGPGTRLTVL.

V is TRBV7-9 and J is TRBJ2-3; TRBD2 might be the D (6 bases). Germline V CDR1 and CDR2: SEHNR, FQNEAQ (reference sequence). The CDR3 has 13 residues. Deletions cut 7 bases from V and 4 bases from J, with 12 bases between. CDR3 residues: CASTWGGPDTQYF. DNA of the CDR3: TGTGCCAGCACTTGGGGAGGTCCAGATACGCAGTATTTT.

This chain uses TRBV6-5 with TRBJ2-2; no clear D gene. This CDR3 is built from 13 residues. Germline CDR1 reads MNHEY; CDR2 reads SVGAGI. Trimming pared 8 bases from V and 0 bases from J, leaving 7 bases between. The CDR3 protein is CASSDANTGELFF. CDR3 sequence (DNA): TGTGCCAGCTCAGACGCGAACACCGGGGAGCTGTTTTTT.

J is TRBJ1-4 and V is TRBV5-8, with 9 bases aligning to TRBD1. The V gene end was trimmed by 4 bases and the J gene end by 6 bases; junction bases not matched to a gene: 7. CDR1 and CDR2 from the germline V gene are SGHTS and YDEGEE. This CDR3 is built from 15 residues. The CDR3: CASSHRGQGDEKLFF. The DNA of the CDR3 is TGTGCCAGCAGCCACCGGGGACAGGGAGATGAAAAACTGTTTTTT.

The rearrangement uses TRBV9 and TRBJ2-1; D is uncertain. V was shortened by 1 base and J by 0 bases, with 11 bases between the two germline ends. The CDR3 is 16 amino acids. Germline loops: CDR1 SGDLS, CDR2 YYNGEE. CDR3 DNA: TGTGCCAGCAGCGTAAGTTCGAGGAGCTCCTACAATGAGCAGTTCTTC. Amino acids: CASSVSSRSSYNEQFF.

The genes are TRBV10-1 and TRBJ2-3; 10 nucleotides match TRBD2. Germline loops: CDR1 WNHNN, CDR2 SYGVQD (reference sequence). V was pared by 6 bases and J by 4 bases, with 10 bases of the junction left unmatched. CDR3 length: 16 residues. The chain's CDR3 is CASSDLAGVYADTQYF. CDR3 in DNA: TGCGCCAGCAGCGACCTAGCGGGAGTTTACGCAGATACGCAGTATTTT.

This chain links TRBV14 with TRBJ1-1, with a tentative D call TRBD1 (5 bases). V lost 0 bases and J 5 bases, leaving 13 bases between the germline ends. The germline V gene encodes CDR1 SGHDN and CDR2 FVKESK. This CDR3 comprises 15 residues. The CDR3 loop reads CASSQDSGRGTEAFF. In nucleotides, the CDR3 is TGTGCCAGCAGCCAAGATAGCGGGAGGGGAACTGAAGCTTTCTTT.

The chain uses TRBV12-3 or TRBV12-4 and TRBJ2-1; D ambiguous. This CDR3 contains 11 residues. Trimming cost V 3 bases and J 8 bases, with 5 bases left between them. DNA for the CDR3: TGTGCCAGCAGTTTTATCGATGAGCAGTTCTTC. Translated: CASSFIDEQFF.

This chain joins TRBV2 and TRBJ1-1; D uncertain. This CDR3 contains 14 residues. V gave up 8 bases and J gave up 2 bases, with 15 bases separating them. Looked up from germline, CDR1 is SNHLY and CDR2 is FYNNEI. In nucleotides, the CDR3 is TGTGCCAGCCAGTTAGAGGGAGTTAACACTGAAGCTTTCTTT. This sequence encodes CASQLEGVNTEAFF.

The rearrangement links TRBV2 to TRBJ1-1; unclear D gene. The germline V gene encodes CDR1 SNHLY and CDR2 FYNNEI. The CDR3 consists of 12 residues. The V gene lost 2 bases and the J gene lost 2 bases, with 3 bases spanning the gap. The CDR3 DNA follows: TGTGCCAGCAGTGAACTCAACACTGAAGCTTTCTTT. It codes for CASSELNTEAFF.

The chain combines TRBV23-1 with TRBJ1-5, with D perhaps matching TRBD1 (5 bases). TRBV23-1 is an ORF, with its function uncertain. There are 12 residues in the CDR3. Trimming cost V 8 bases and J 3 bases, with 8 bases left between them. The CDR3 DNA follows: TGCGCCAGCCGACAGATCAATCAGCCCCAGCATTTT. Translation gives CASRQINQPQHF.

The genes are TRBV3-1 (or the pseudogene TRBV3-2) and TRBJ2-3; D ambiguous. The CDR3 covers 13 residues. The V end was cut by 10 bases, the J end by 10 bases, with 21 bases between. Germline loops: CDR1 LGHDT, CDR2 YNNKEL (reference sequence). The CDR3 sequence: CAIGRTLDDAQYF. CDR3 in DNA: TGTGCCATCGGACGGACCCTGGACGATGCGCAGTATTTT.

The chain employs TRBV27 and TRBJ1-2, with D tentatively TRBD1 (6 bases). In germline, CDR1 is MNHEY, CDR2 SMNVEV (reference sequence). This CDR3 is built from 13 residues. V was trimmed by 3 bases and J by 6 bases, leaving 11 bases between them. The DNA of the CDR3 is TGTGCCAGCAGTTTCTCCAGGGGTGATGGCTACACCTTC. It yields the protein CASSFSRGDGYTF.

The chain couples TRBV1 to TRBJ2-3; the D call of TRBD2 is as the table states it, not checked on the DNA. TRBV1 is shown as a pseudogene. The CDR3 extends over 16 amino acids. CDR3 nucleotides: TGCACCAGCGGGCCCGGGACTAGCGGGGGGTTAGATACGCAGTATTTT. Residues: CTSGPGTSGGLDTQYF.

The chain links TRBV7-2 to TRBJ2-7; 7 bases are shared with TRBD2. The CDR3 loop spans 14 amino acids. Germline lookup yields CDR1 SGHTA and CDR2 FQGNSA. Trimming at V came to 1 base and at J to 3 bases, leaving 3 bases not matched to a gene. CDR3 bases: TGTGCCAGCAGCTTAGGAAGCGGGGACTACGAGCAGTACTTC. Translation: CASSLGSGDYEQYF.

The chain recombines TRBV4-3 with TRBJ1-1; D remains ambiguous. The ends were cut back, 0 bases at V and 2 bases at J, with 10 bases in the middle. The CDR3 runs to 15 residues. Looked up from germline, CDR1 is LGHNA and CDR2 is YSLEER. CDR3 in DNA: TGCGCCAGCAGCCAAGATGGTCAGCTCAACACTGAAGCTTTCTTT. Encoded protein: CASSQDGQLNTEAFF.

The chain links TRBV29-1 to TRBJ2-2; 7 positions match TRBD1. This CDR3 has 12 amino acids. CDR1 SQVTM and CDR2 ANQGSEA come from the germline V gene. V dropped 8 bases and J dropped 5; count of bases not matched to a gene: 5. The CDR3 DNA sequence: TGCAGCTTATTACAGGGGACCGGGGAGCTGTTTTTT. Protein sequence: CSLLQGTGELFF.

The CDR3 here is CASSPLAGGPKNIQYF. For the CDR3, the DNA is TGTGCCAGCAGCCCCCTAGCGGGGGGGCCCAAAAACATTCAGTACTTC. This chain uses TRBV14 with TRBJ2-4; the match to TRBD2 covers 12 bases. The junction had 3 bases not matched to a gene; V was cut back by 4 bases and J by 2 bases. The CDR3 loop spans 16 amino acids. Per germline, CDR1 SGHDN and CDR2 FVKESK.

This chain links TRBV3-1 (or the pseudogene TRBV3-2) with TRBJ1-2; D call uncertain. V gave up 0 bases and J gave up 7 bases, with 9 bases separating them. Germline CDR1 is LGHDT and CDR2 is YNNKEL (reference sequence). CDR3 length equals 13 residues. The CDR3 DNA is TGTGCCAGCAGCCAAGAGCCCAGGTCTGGCTACACCTTC. This translates into CASSQEPRSGYTF.

In this sample, this clone turned up once. The CDR3 sequence is CASSIGPRTEAFF. CDR3 DNA: TGTGCCAGTAGTATAGGGCCGAGGACTGAAGCTTTCTTT. The gene calls are TRBV19 and TRBJ1-1; no clear D. CDR1 and CDR2 (germline): LNHDA, SQIVND (reference sequence). Trimming cost V 1 base and J 5 bases, with 8 bases left between them. This CDR3 comprises 13 residues.

The chain recombines TRBV5-5 with TRBJ1-2; perhaps TRBD1 as D (5 bases). Germline loops: CDR1 SGHKS, CDR2 YYEKEE (reference sequence). Trimming stripped 3 bases from V and 6 bases from J, with 15 bases between. The CDR3 runs 14 residues. Written as DNA, the CDR3 is TGTGCCAGCAGCTCCAGGGTCAGAGAGCATGGCTACACCTTC. Its protein product is CASSSRVREHGYTF.

This sequence joins TRBV12-3 or TRBV12-4 and TRBJ1-5; D unclear. CDR3 length: 13 residues. V was clipped by 4 bases and J by 3 bases, with 7 bases between them. This CDR3 reads CASSYATNQPQHF. The CDR3 DNA sequence: TGTGCCAGCAGTTACGCGACCAATCAGCCCCAGCATTTT.

The V gene is TRBV4-1, the J gene TRBJ2-7; tentatively, D is TRBD2 (7 bases). Between the trimmed V and J ends, which lost 4 bases and 5 bases, there was a span of 18 bases. The germline gives CDR1 MGHRA, CDR2 YSYEKL. CDR3 length equals 15 residues. The CDR3 protein is CASSPNWGGYNEQYF. CDR3 sequence (DNA): TGCGCCAGCAGCCCCAACTGGGGGGGCTACAACGAGCAGTACTTC.

This chain connects TRBV6-1 to TRBJ1-3; the D is unclear. The CDR3 is 15 amino acids. Germline-derived CDR1 and CDR2 are MNHNS and SASEGT. V dropped 3 bases and J dropped 0 bases, with 9 bases sitting between them. The CDR3 spells CASSETLNSGNTIYF. CDR3 in DNA: TGTGCCAGCAGTGAGACTCTCAACTCTGGAAACACCATATATTTT.

The J gene is TRBJ1-2, the V gene TRBV29-1; D might be TRBD1 (6 bases). The CDR3 is made up of 11 amino acids. CDR1 is SQVTM, CDR2 ANQGSEA, per germline. The V and J ends lost 4 bases and 9 bases respectively, with 12 bases between them. CDR3 bases: TGCAGCGTTGTGGCAGGGGAGAGCTACACCTTC. Translating gives CSVVAGESYTF.

This sequence joins TRBV5-4 and TRBJ2-3; 7 positions agree with TRBD1. The length of the CDR3 is 15 residues. V shed 4 bases, J shed 5 bases, and the junction held 10 bases outside the gene matches. Germline CDR1 reads SGHNT; CDR2 reads YYREEE (reference sequence). The CDR3 coding sequence is TGTGCCAGCAGCCGACCCTTAACAGGGGAAGATACGCAGTATTTT. Amino acid sequence: CASSRPLTGEDTQYF.

This sequence joins TRBV6-2 or TRBV6-3 and TRBJ1-5; TRBD1 matches at 7 bases. V shed 5 bases and J 3 bases; nucleotides not matched to a gene: 13. Per the germline V gene, CDR1 is MNHEY and CDR2 is SVGEGT. The CDR3 is 17 residues long. CDR3 in amino acids: CASSLRSRDRNNQPQHF. The CDR3 nucleotides are TGTGCCAGCAGTCTCCGGAGTCGGGACAGAAACAATCAGCCCCAGCATTTT.

The chain couples TRBV7-9 to TRBJ2-1; 11 nucleotides line up with TRBD2. V lost 5 bases, J lost 5 bases, and 2 bases stayed unmatched. Germline-derived CDR1 and CDR2 are SEHNR and FQNEAQ (reference sequence). This CDR3 spans 14 amino acids. The CDR3 DNA follows: TGTGCCAGCAGCCGGGGACTAGCGGACAATGAGCAGTTCTTC. This gives the protein CASSRGLADNEQFF.

The chain employs TRBV3-1 (or the pseudogene TRBV3-2) and TRBJ2-5, with TRBD2 matching over 10 bases. Unmatched junction bases numbered 5, after V lost 2 bases and J lost 5 bases. This CDR3 comprises 15 residues. Germline V lookup: CDR1 LGHDT, CDR2 YNNKEL (reference sequence). DNA for the CDR3: TGTGCCAGCAGCCAATCGGGACTAGCGATGGAGACCCAGTACTTC. Its translation is CASSQSGLAMETQYF.